This passage covers 30 T cell receptor beta chains from one sample sequenced in a study of T-cell memory formation after mild COVID-19. TCRdb reanalysed the 5' RACE reads using MiXCR and keeps one entry per CDR3 protein. The sample lists 190,000 or so distinct CDR3 sequences, about a fifth occurring once. What was sequenced was PBMCs or a T cell subset sorted from them (not recorded which). These receptors originate from an adult woman who had mild COVID-19 (a few samples of this study predate the infection). Cell type and time point are not known.

This clonotype was found a few times. The chain uses TRBV10-3 and TRBJ1-1, with D perhaps matching TRBD1 (5 bases). This CDR3 contains 13 residues. Germline CDR1 reads ENHRY; CDR2 reads SYGVKD. V was pared by 8 bases and J by 0 bases, with 10 bases between. CDR3: CAISAGMNTEAFF. The CDR3 bases are TGTGCCATCTCTGCAGGGATGAACACTGAAGCTTTCTTT.

Only a few counts were recorded for this clonotype. The gene calls are TRBV24-1 and TRBJ2-2; D may correspond to TRBD1 or TRBD2 (5 bases each). The CDR3 covers 15 residues. Germline CDR1 KGHDR, CDR2 SFDVKD. V was trimmed by 2 bases and J by 6 bases, leaving 12 bases between them. This chain's CDR3 is CATSDSGRGAGELFF. The DNA for the CDR3 is TGTGCCACCAGTGATTCCGGACGGGGCGCCGGGGAGCTGTTTTTT.

This clonotype was recorded a few times. V is TRBV24-1 and J is TRBJ2-3; 10 positions agree with TRBD1. Trimming at V came to 3 bases and at J to 4 bases, leaving 9 bases not matched to a gene. The CDR3 spans 17 residues. CDR1 KGHDR and CDR2 SFDVKD come from the germline V gene. The CDR3 DNA is TGTGCCACCAGTGATACCGGCGGGACAGGGGTTGCAGATACGCAGTATTTT. Protein sequence: CATSDTGGTGVADTQYF.

The chain couples TRBV7-3 to TRBJ2-3; 14 positions match TRBD2. The V gene end was trimmed by 5 bases and the J gene end by 1 base; junction bases not matched to a gene: 2. The CDR3 extends over 16 amino acids. Germline-derived CDR1 and CDR2 are SGHTA and FQGTGA. The CDR3 sequence: CASSEGLAGGTDTQYF. CDR3 coding DNA: TGTGCCAGCAGCGAGGGACTAGCGGGAGGCACAGATACGCAGTATTTT.

A few counts support this clonotype. This chain uses TRBV6-5 with TRBJ2-7; D unresolved. This CDR3 comprises 12 residues. Germline V gives CDR1 MNHEY, CDR2 SVGAGI. V was cut by 6 bases and J by 2 bases, with 8 bases left in between. The CDR3 nucleotides are TGTGCCAGCAGCCCAGGCCCCTACGAGCAGTACTTC. The encoded protein is CASSPGPYEQYF.

This clonotype has a count of ten or more. The CDR3 spells CASRLADYNEQFF. CDR3 in DNA: TGTGCCAGCAGACTAGCGGACTACAATGAGCAGTTCTTC. The rearrangement joins TRBV6-1 to TRBJ2-1; TRBD2 matches at 8 bases. The CDR3 is 13 residues long. With V trimmed by 6 bases and J by 3 bases, 1 base remained unmatched. Germline V gives CDR1 MNHNS, CDR2 SASEGT.

The rearrangement uses TRBV27 and TRBJ2-4, with a tentative D call TRBD2 (6 bases). Germline V gene lookup returns CDR1 MNHEY and CDR2 SMNVEV (reference sequence). The CDR3 length is 14 residues. Trimming stripped 5 bases from V and 6 bases from J, with 14 bases between. The CDR3 nucleotides read TGTGCCAGCAGTCCTTTGGGGGGACTAAACATTCAGTACTTC. Encoded protein: CASSPLGGLNIQYF.

This clonotype was counted only a few times. This chain connects TRBV4-1 to TRBJ1-1; D gene ambiguous. Germline V CDR1 and CDR2: MGHRA, YSYEKL. V was cut by 1 base and J by 3 bases, with 15 bases left in between. CDR3 length: 16 residues. The CDR3 region is CASSQVRGGADTEAFF. The CDR3 DNA reads TGCGCCAGCAGCCAAGTCCGAGGAGGAGCGGACACTGAAGCTTTCTTT.

Comments on this clonotype: One end of the junction is discordant with germline, which a read error may explain. The V gene is TRBV9, the J gene TRBJ1-5, with D unclear. CDR1 SGDLS and CDR2 YYNGEE come from the germline V gene. CDR3 length: 13 residues. The CDR3 spells CASNVGGFQPQHF. The CDR3 DNA sequence: TGTGCCAGCAACGTAGGTGGTTTTCAGCCCCAGCATTTT.

This clonotype was observed a handful of times. CDR3 protein: CASSLVASVVTDTQYF. CDR3 bases: TGTGCCAGCAGCTTAGTGGCTAGCGTGGTGACAGATACGCAGTATTTT. The chain uses TRBV7-9 and TRBJ2-3, with a possible D match to TRBD2 (6 bases). The CDR3 is made up of 16 amino acids. Germline CDR1 reads SEHNR; CDR2 reads FQNEAQ (reference sequence). The V end lost 1 base, the J end lost 3 bases, and 14 bases lay between the germline ends.

The chain carries TRBV15 and TRBJ1-2; possibly TRBD1 for D (5 bases). The germline gives CDR1 LNHNV, CDR2 YYDKDF (reference sequence). This CDR3 is built from 16 residues. V was cut by 0 bases and J by 7 bases, with 18 bases left in between. The CDR3 sequence is CATSRDLAGPIPGYTF. CDR3 sequence (DNA): TGTGCCACCAGCAGAGATCTGGCAGGGCCAATTCCTGGCTACACCTTC.

This chain uses TRBV9 with TRBJ2-2; D perhaps matches TRBD1 (6 bases). Trimming removed 4 bases from V and 3 bases from J, with 13 bases in between. This CDR3 comprises 15 residues. The V gene's germline CDR1 is SGDLS and CDR2 YYNGEE. The CDR3, as DNA: TGTGCCAGCAGCCCCTGGGGGCTTGACACCGGGGAGCTGTTTTTT. Translation gives CASSPWGLDTGELFF.

This clonotype was recorded a few times. The chain recombines TRBV24-1 with TRBJ2-6; perhaps D is TRBD1 or TRBD2 (5 bases each). The CDR3 is made up of 17 amino acids. Germline CDR1 reads KGHDR; CDR2 reads SFDVKD. Deletions cut 9 bases from V and 0 bases from J, with 17 bases between. CDR3 coding DNA: TGTGCCACCGGGGGAGATATCCTATTCTCTGGGGCCAACGTCCTGACTTTC. It translates to CATGGDILFSGANVLTF.

The rearrangement uses TRBV27 and TRBJ1-1, with unresolved D. CDR1 MNHEY and CDR2 SMNVEV come from the germline V gene (reference sequence). The V gene lost 1 base and the J gene lost 0 bases, with 9 bases spanning the gap. The CDR3 is 15 amino acids. CDR3 loop: CASSLWAGMNTEAFF. The CDR3 DNA reads as TGTGCCAGCAGTTTATGGGCAGGAATGAACACTGAAGCTTTCTTT.

This clonotype was seen a handful of times. The chain employs TRBV7-9 and TRBJ2-1, with 9 bases aligning to TRBD1. This CDR3 comprises 16 residues. CDR1 and CDR2 (germline): SEHNR, FQNEAQ (reference sequence). Trimming at V came to 3 bases and at J to 9 bases, leaving 12 bases not matched to a gene. The CDR3 sequence is CASSFLGTGPESEQFF. CDR3 DNA sequence: TGTGCCAGCAGCTTCCTCGGGACAGGGCCGGAGAGTGAGCAGTTCTTC.

This clonotype came up a few times. The chain couples TRBV6-2 or TRBV6-3 to TRBJ1-1; D remains ambiguous. The CDR3 has 14 residues. Germline V lookup: CDR1 MNHEY, CDR2 SVGEGT. Trimming cost V 8 bases and J 0 bases, with 13 bases left between them. CDR3 loop: CASGPYGMNTEAFF. Here the CDR3 DNA reads TGTGCCAGCGGACCTTACGGGATGAACACTGAAGCTTTCTTT.

This clonotype showed up many times. The chain couples TRBV5-1 to TRBJ2-7; D possibly corresponds to TRBD1 (6 bases). The V gene lost 4 bases and the J gene lost 0 bases, with 11 bases spanning the gap. Germline values: CDR1 SGHRS, CDR2 YFSETQ. This CDR3 contains 14 residues. This chain's CDR3 is CASSPRDISYEQYF. CDR3 nucleotide sequence: TGCGCCAGCAGCCCTCGGGACATCTCCTACGAGCAGTACTTC.

The chain recombines TRBV7-9 with TRBJ2-2; no clear D gene. Germline CDR1 reads SEHNR; CDR2 reads FQNEAQ (reference sequence). The germline V and J ends were trimmed by 2 bases and 0 bases, with 13 bases remaining between them. CDR3 length: 17 residues. The CDR3 spells CASSLSNRVSNTGELFF. CDR3 nucleotide sequence: TGTGCCAGCAGCTTAAGTAACCGGGTTTCGAACACCGGGGAGCTGTTTTTT.

The chain has TRBV5-6 and TRBJ1-2, with D hard to call. The CDR3 loop spans 16 amino acids. Germline V lookup: CDR1 SGHDT, CDR2 YYEEEE. Deletions cut 1 base from V and 0 bases from J, with 13 bases between. The CDR3 is CASSLHPSTANYGYTF. CDR3 nucleotide sequence: TGTGCCAGCAGCTTGCACCCCTCGACGGCTAACTATGGCTACACCTTC. Based on the CDR3 plus reference TRBV5-6 and TRBJ1-2, the full variable domain is DAGVTQSPTHLIKTRGQQVTLRCSPKSGHDTVSWYQQALGQGPQFIFQYYEEEERQRGNFPDRFSGHQFPNYSSELNVNALLLGDSALYLCASSLHPSTANYGYTFGSGTRLTVV.

This clonotype has more than one count but fewer than ten. The CDR3 DNA reads as TGTGCCTGGAGTTTTGGTGTTAGGGAGCTGTTTTTT. Its protein product is CAWSFGVRELFF. The chain joins TRBV30 to TRBJ2-2; D remains unclear. The CDR3 is made up of 12 amino acids. Trimming removed 2 bases from V and 9 bases from J, with 10 bases in between. CDR1 GTSNPN and CDR2 SVGIG come from the germline V gene (reference sequence).

This clonotype has just a few counts. The chain has TRBV5-5 and TRBJ2-4, with D possibly matching TRBD1 (7 bases). Trimming removed 4 bases at V and 7 bases at J, with 21 bases between. Germline CDR1 is SGHKS and CDR2 is YYEKEE (reference sequence). The CDR3 totals 16 residues. This CDR3 reads CASSPPGGRGWNIQYF. The CDR3 region has the DNA TGTGCCAGCAGCCCGCCCGGGGGCAGGGGGTGGAACATTCAGTACTTC.

This clonotype has only a few counts. This rearrangement joins TRBV9 to TRBJ2-3, with D unresolved. Germline CDR1 SGDLS, CDR2 YYNGEE. The CDR3 is made up of 12 amino acids. Between the trimmed V and J ends, which lost 0 bases and 6 bases, there was a span of 5 bases. CDR3 region: CASSVVMDTQYF. The CDR3 nucleotides are TGTGCCAGCAGCGTAGTTATGGATACGCAGTATTTT. Looking up the rest from reference TRBV9 and TRBJ2-3 gives the full variable domain: DSGVTQTPKHLITATGQRVTLRCSPRSGDLSVYWYQQSLDQGLQFLIQYYNGEERAKGNILERFSAQQFPDLHSELNLSSLELGDSALYFCASSVVMDTQYFGPGTRLTVL.

This clonotype was detected a few times. The genes are TRBV7-9 and TRBJ2-3; 11 bases fit TRBD2. Trimming cost V 4 bases and J 5 bases; bases outside gene matches: 8. This CDR3 has 16 amino acids. Germline V gene sequence: CDR1 SEHNR, CDR2 FQNEAQ (reference sequence). The CDR3: CASSSLAGAPGDTQYF. In DNA, the CDR3 is TGTGCCAGCAGCTCACTAGCGGGGGCGCCTGGAGATACGCAGTATTTT.

The sample holds a few counts of this clonotype. The CDR3 region is CASSQEIGTGIYEQYF. The CDR3 DNA reads TGTGCCAGCAGCCAAGAAATAGGGACAGGGATATACGAGCAGTACTTC. The chain uses TRBV4-2 and TRBJ2-7, with 9 bases matching TRBD1. The germline CDR1 and CDR2 sequences are LGHNA and YNFKEQ. Trimming took 0 bases from V and 4 from J; bases not matched to a gene: 7. This CDR3 spans 16 amino acids.

This clonotype was seen a few times. V is TRBV4-2 and J is TRBJ2-1; 8 positions match TRBD2. CDR1 and CDR2 (germline): LGHNA, YNFKEQ. This CDR3 spans 16 amino acids. V trimming: 6 bases; J trimming: 2 bases; junction bases outside the gene matches: 9. Here the CDR3 DNA reads TGTGCCAGCAGTGTCACCACTAGCGGCCCCTACAATGAGCAGTTCTTC. Protein product: CASSVTTSGPYNEQFF.

This clonotype was counted only a few times. The rearrangement links TRBV6-1 to TRBJ2-7, with a weak D call TRBD1 (5 bases). Germline lookup yields CDR1 MNHNS and CDR2 SASEGT. Trimming removed 10 bases from V and 5 bases from J, with 18 bases in between. The CDR3 is 13 amino acids. CDR3 nucleotide sequence: TGTGCCACTACGCCCCAGGGAAACGACGAGCAGTACTTC. The encoded protein is CATTPQGNDEQYF.

This chain links TRBV6-2 or TRBV6-3 with TRBJ2-7; 10 nucleotides match TRBD2. CDR1 and CDR2 (germline): MNHEY, SVGEGT. Trimming took 6 bases from V and 4 from J; bases not matched to a gene: 6. The CDR3 extends over 14 amino acids. CDR3 bases: TGTGCCAGCAGCCAGCGGGAGGGCCTTTACGAGCAGTACTTC. Protein sequence: CASSQREGLYEQYF.

The chain combines TRBV27 with TRBJ2-5; 8 nucleotides agree with TRBD2. The germline gives CDR1 MNHEY, CDR2 SMNVEV (reference sequence). After removal of 6 bases from V and 1 base from J, the junction contained 10 bases not matched to a gene. The CDR3 runs to 16 residues. CDR3 sequence: CASSQERGLIQETQYF. The CDR3 DNA reads as TGTGCCAGCAGCCAAGAGCGGGGGCTGATCCAAGAGACCCAGTACTTC.

This clonotype was seen a handful of times. The rearrangement joins TRBV9 to TRBJ2-7, with 9 bases matching TRBD1. The germline V gene encodes CDR1 SGDLS and CDR2 YYNGEE. The CDR3 is made up of 15 amino acids. With V trimmed by 2 bases and J by 7 bases, 10 bases remained unmatched. CDR3 coding DNA: TGTGCCAGCAGCGTGTCGGGACAGGGTGGGGAGGAGCAGTACTTC. This sequence encodes CASSVSGQGGEEQYF.

This clonotype came up a few times. The chain uses TRBV13 and TRBJ2-1, with 8 bases fitting TRBD2. The V and J ends lost 4 bases and 6 bases, in that order; junction bases with no gene match: 8. CDR1 and CDR2 (germline): PRHDT, FYEKMQ (reference sequence). The CDR3 contains 15 residues. The CDR3 DNA reads TGTGCCAGCAGCTCCCCTTTGACTAGCGCCAATGAGCAGTTCTTC. Protein product: CASSSPLTSANEQFF.